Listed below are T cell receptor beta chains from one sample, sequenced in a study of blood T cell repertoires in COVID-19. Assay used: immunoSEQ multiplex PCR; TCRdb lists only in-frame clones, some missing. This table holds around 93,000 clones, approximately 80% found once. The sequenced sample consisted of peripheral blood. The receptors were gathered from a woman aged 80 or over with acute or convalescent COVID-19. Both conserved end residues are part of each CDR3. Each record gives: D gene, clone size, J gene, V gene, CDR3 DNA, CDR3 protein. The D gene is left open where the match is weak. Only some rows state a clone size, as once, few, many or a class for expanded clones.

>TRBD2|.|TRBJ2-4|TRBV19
TGTGCCAGTAGTATAATGCTAGCGGGAGGGTGGGACATTCAGTACTTC
CASSIMLAGGWDIQYF
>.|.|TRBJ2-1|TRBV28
TGTGCCAGCAGTTGGCTCGACTCATACAATGAGCAGTTCTTC
CASSWLDSYNEQFF
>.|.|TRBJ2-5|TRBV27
TGTGCCAGCAGTTTAGGAGGGGGGGCGCTTGAAGAGACCCAGTACTTC
CASSLGGGALEETQYF
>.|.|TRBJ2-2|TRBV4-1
TGCGCCAGCAGCTTCCGCGGAGGCACCGGGGAGCTGTTTTTT
CASSFRGGTGELFF
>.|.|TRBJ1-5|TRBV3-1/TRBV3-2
TGTGCCAGCAGCCAGACACAAGGTAGCAATCAGCCCCAGCATTTT
CASSQTQGSNQPQHF
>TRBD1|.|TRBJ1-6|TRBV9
TGTGCCAGCAGCGTAGCACAGGGGGATTCACCCCTCCACTTT
CASSVAQGDSPLHF
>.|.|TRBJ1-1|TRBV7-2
TGTGCCAGCAGCCCAAACCAGGCGAACACTGAAGCTTTCTTT
CASSPNQANTEAFF
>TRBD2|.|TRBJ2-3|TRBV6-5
TGTGCCAGCAGGGCGGGGGGTCCCGCAGATACGCAGTATTTT
CASRAGGPADTQYF
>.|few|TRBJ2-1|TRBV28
TGTGCCAGCAGTGACCAAGACACTGAGCAGTTCTTC
CASSDQDTEQFF
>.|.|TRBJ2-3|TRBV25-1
TGTGCCAGCAGTGTTCGAGATACGCAGTATTTT
CASSVRDTQYF
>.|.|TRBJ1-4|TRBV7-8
TGTGCCAGCAGCTTAGTCAGCCGGGGTAGCAATGAAAAACTGTTTTTT
CASSLVSRGSNEKLFF
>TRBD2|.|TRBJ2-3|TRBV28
TGTGCCAGCAGTTTTGCGACTAGCCTGGGAGATACGCAGTATTTT
CASSFATSLGDTQYF
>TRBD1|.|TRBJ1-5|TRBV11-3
TGCGGGGACAGGGGGTATCAGCCCCAGCATTTT
CGDRGYQPQHF
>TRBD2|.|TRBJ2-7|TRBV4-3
TGCGCCAGCAGCCAAGAGGGTCCCCTAGCGGGAGGTTTGGATGAGCAGTACTTC
CASSQEGPLAGGLDEQYF
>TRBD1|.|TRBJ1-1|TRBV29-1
TGCAGCGTTGAAAGGGGGCCGACTGAAGCTTTCTTT
CSVERGPTEAFF
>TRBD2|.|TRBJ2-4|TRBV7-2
TGTGCCAGCAGCCCTAGCGGTTCGAACATTCAGTACTTC
CASSPSGSNIQYF
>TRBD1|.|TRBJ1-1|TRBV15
TGTGCCACTCAGGGGGCGCTGAACACTGAAGCTTTCTTT
CATQGALNTEAFF
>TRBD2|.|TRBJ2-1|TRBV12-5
TGTGCTAGTGGTTCCTGGACTAGCGGAAACAATGAGCAGTTCTTC
CASGSWTSGNNEQFF
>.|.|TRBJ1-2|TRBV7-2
TGTGCCAGCAGCTCCCCAGCAGGGGCCTATGGCTACACCTTC
CASSSPAGAYGYTF
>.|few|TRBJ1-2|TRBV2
TGTGCCAGCAGTGAGGAGAGGACAACTAACTATGGCTACACCTTC
CASSEERTTNYGYTF
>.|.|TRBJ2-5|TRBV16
TGTGCCAGCAGCAAGACAGTACAAGAGACCCAGTACTTC
CASSKTVQETQYF
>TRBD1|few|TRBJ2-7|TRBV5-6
TGTGCCAGCAGCCAATTTTTCCCGGGACAGAAAAGCGTTACACACGAGCAGTACTTC
CASSQFFPGQKSVTHEQYF
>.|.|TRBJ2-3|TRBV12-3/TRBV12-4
TGTGCCAGCAGAATCAGAGATACGCAGTATTTT
CASRIRDTQYF